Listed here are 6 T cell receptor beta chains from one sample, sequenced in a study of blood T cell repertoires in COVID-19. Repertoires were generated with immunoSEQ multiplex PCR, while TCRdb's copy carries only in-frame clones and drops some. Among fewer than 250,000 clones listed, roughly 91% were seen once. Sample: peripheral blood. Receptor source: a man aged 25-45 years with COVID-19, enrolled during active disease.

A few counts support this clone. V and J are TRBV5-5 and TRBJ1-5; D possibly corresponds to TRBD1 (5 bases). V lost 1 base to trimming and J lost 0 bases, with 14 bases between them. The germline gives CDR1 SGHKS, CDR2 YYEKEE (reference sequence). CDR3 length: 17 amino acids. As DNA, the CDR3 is TGTGCCAGCAGCTTGACGGCCAGGGCCACTAGCAATCAGCCCCAGCATTTT. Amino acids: CASSLTARATSNQPQHF.

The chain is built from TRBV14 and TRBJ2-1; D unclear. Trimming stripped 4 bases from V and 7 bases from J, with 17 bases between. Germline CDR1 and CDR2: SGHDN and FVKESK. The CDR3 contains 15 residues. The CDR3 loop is CASSPQAKAGNEQFF. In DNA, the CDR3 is TGTGCCAGCAGCCCCCAGGCAAAGGCTGGTAATGAGCAGTTCTTC.

The CDR3 region is CASSSPDSTYEQYF. As DNA, the CDR3 is TGTGCCAGCAGCTCACCGGACAGCACCTACGAGCAGTACTTC. V is TRBV11-1 and J is TRBJ2-7; a possible D gene is TRBD1 (6 bases). This CDR3 region has 14 residues. The V gene lost 4 bases and the J gene lost 2 bases, with 12 bases spanning the gap. Germline V gene data show CDR1 as SGHAT and CDR2 as FQDESV (reference sequence). The whole variable domain, remainder taken from reference TRBV11-1 and TRBJ2-7, is EAEVAQSPRYKITEKSQAVAFWCDPISGHATLYWYRQILGQGPELLVQFQDESVVDDSQLPKDRFSAERLKGVDSTLKIQPAELGDSAMYLCASSSPDSTYEQYFGPGTRLTVT.

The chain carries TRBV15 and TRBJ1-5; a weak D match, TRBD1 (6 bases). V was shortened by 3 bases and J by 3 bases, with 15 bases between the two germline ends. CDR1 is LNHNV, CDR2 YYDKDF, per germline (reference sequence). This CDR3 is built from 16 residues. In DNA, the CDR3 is TGTGCCACCAGCAGGAGGACAGAGGGCTTCAATCAGCCCCAGCATTTT. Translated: CATSRRTEGFNQPQHF.

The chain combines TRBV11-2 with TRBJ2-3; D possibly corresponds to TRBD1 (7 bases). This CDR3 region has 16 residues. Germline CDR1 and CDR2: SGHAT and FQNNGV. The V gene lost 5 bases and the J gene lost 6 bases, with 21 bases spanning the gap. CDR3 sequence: CASSPGGQGVSDTQYF. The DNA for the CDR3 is TGTGCCAGCAGCCCAGGGGGGCAAGGGGTGTCTGATACGCAGTATTTT. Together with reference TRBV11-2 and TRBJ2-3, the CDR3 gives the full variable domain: EAGVAQSPRYKIIEKRQSVAFWCNPISGHATLYWYQQILGQGPKLLIQFQNNGVVDDSQLPKDRFSAERLKGVDSTLKIQPAKLEDSAVYLCASSPGGQGVSDTQYFGPGTRLTVL.

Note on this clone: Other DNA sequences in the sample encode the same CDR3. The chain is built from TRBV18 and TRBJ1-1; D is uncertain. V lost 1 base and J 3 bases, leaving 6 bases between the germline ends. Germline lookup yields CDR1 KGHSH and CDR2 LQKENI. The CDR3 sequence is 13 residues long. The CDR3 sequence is CASSPQGDTEAFF. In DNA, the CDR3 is TGTGCCAGCTCACCACAGGGAGACACTGAAGCTTTCTTT.